The 14 T cell receptor beta chains listed next were all sequenced from one sample in a study of cytomegalovirus exposure and HLA in healthy donors. Researchers ran the PCR with 60 Vbeta and 13 Jbeta primers. Generated by immunoSEQ multiplex PCR, the TCRdb table keeps only in-frame clones and is missing some. The repertoire holds roughly 190,000 clones, over 70% seen once, with approximately 3.8% in the top ten. Input material: PBMCs. These receptors all stem from a man aged 45-65 years in good health and CMV-seronegative.

The rearrangement links TRBV30 to TRBJ2-7, with 8 bases aligning to TRBD1. V gave up 2 bases and J gave up 3 bases; unmatched junction bases: 6. Germline values: CDR1 GTSNPN, CDR2 SVGIG (reference sequence). There are 14 residues in the CDR3. The CDR3 reads CAWSLTGVLYEQYF. Written as DNA, the CDR3 is TGTGCCTGGAGTTTGACAGGGGTACTCTACGAGCAGTACTTC.

This chain uses TRBV18 with TRBJ1-1; unclear D gene. Germline V gene sequence: CDR1 KGHSH, CDR2 LQKENI. The V gene lost 4 bases and the J gene lost 2 bases, with 8 bases spanning the gap. The CDR3 loop spans 13 amino acids. The CDR3 loop reads CASSRLRNTEAFF. CDR3 nucleotides: TGTGCCAGCTCACGTTTGAGAAACACTGAAGCTTTCTTT.

This clone was detected only once. This chain connects TRBV6-5 to TRBJ2-3; TRBD2 is a possible D gene (5 bases). Per the germline V gene, CDR1 is MNHEY and CDR2 is SVGAGI. V gave up 5 bases and J gave up 2 bases, with 11 bases separating them. The CDR3 extends over 14 amino acids. The CDR3 region is CASSIGRATDTQYF. Here the CDR3 DNA reads TGTGCCAGCAGTATCGGGCGGGCCACAGATACGCAGTATTTT.

The chain has TRBV30 and TRBJ1-4; no clear D gene. This CDR3 region has 15 residues. Germline lookup yields CDR1 GTSNPN and CDR2 SVGIG (reference sequence). Trimming removed 4 bases at V and 0 bases at J, with 12 bases between. The CDR3 sequence is CAWNGGSATNEKLFF. The CDR3 coding sequence is TGTGCCTGGAATGGAGGGAGTGCAACTAATGAAAAACTGTTTTTT. Drawing the rest from reference TRBV30 and TRBJ1-4, the complete variable domain is SQTIHQWPATLVQPVGSPLSLECTVEGTSNPNLYWYRQAAGRGLQLLFYSVGIGQISSEVPQNLSASRPQDRQFILSSKKLLLSDSGFYLCAWNGGSATNEKLFFGSGTQLSVL.

The chain carries TRBV10-2 and TRBJ1-4; D remains ambiguous. V dropped 5 bases and J dropped 8 bases, with 15 bases sitting between them. The CDR3 runs to 14 residues. CDR1 WSHSY and CDR2 SAAADI come from the germline V gene. For the CDR3, the DNA is TGCGCCAGCAGTCCCGGCACAGCAAAGGAAAAACTGTTTTTT. It encodes CASSPGTAKEKLFF.

V usage is TRBV29-1 and J usage is TRBJ2-2, with a possible D match to TRBD2 (5 bases). CDR1 and CDR2 (germline): SQVTM, ANQGSEA. The CDR3 contains 14 residues. The germline V and J ends were trimmed by 3 bases and 1 base, with 9 bases remaining between them. This chain's CDR3 is CSVDVAGNTGELFF. CDR3 in DNA: TGCAGCGTTGATGTTGCGGGGAACACCGGGGAGCTGTTTTTT.

The chain uses TRBV2 and TRBJ2-5; 11 bases are a match to TRBD2. This CDR3 comprises 15 residues. CDR1 and CDR2 from the germline V gene are SNHLY and FYNNEI. J lost 5 bases, V lost 6 bases, and 8 bases had no gene match. CDR3 in DNA: TGTGCCAGCAGGGTAGCGGGGGGGTCCGGGGAGACCCAGTACTTC. Translating it yields CASRVAGGSGETQYF. The whole variable domain, remainder taken from reference TRBV2 and TRBJ2-5, is EPEVTQTPSHQVTQMGQEVILRCVPISNHLYFYWYRQILGQKVEFLVSFYNNEISEKSEIFDDQFSVERPDGSNFTLKIRSTKLEDSAMYFCASRVAGGSGETQYFGPGTRLLVL.

This clone came up once. V gene TRBV5-5 combines with J gene TRBJ1-6; unclear D gene. The CDR3 sequence is 14 residues long. Germline V gene sequence: CDR1 SGHKS, CDR2 YYEKEE (reference sequence). The V and J ends lost 2 bases and 6 bases respectively, with 9 bases between them. The CDR3 loop is CASSFTDFNSPLHF. The CDR3 DNA reads TGTGCCAGCAGCTTCACTGACTTTAATTCACCCCTCCACTTT. The variable domain in full, completed from reference TRBV5-5 and TRBJ1-6, reads DAGVTQSPTHLIKTRGQQVTLRCSPISGHKSVSWYQQVLGQGPQFIFQYYEKEERGRGNFPDRFSARQFPNYSSELNVNALLLGDSALYLCASSFTDFNSPLHFGNGTRLTVT.

This chain connects TRBV27 to TRBJ1-4; TRBD1 is a possible D gene (6 bases). Germline CDR1 reads MNHEY; CDR2 reads SMNVEV (reference sequence). With 2 bases removed from V and 8 bases from J, the gap between germline ends came to 15 bases. CDR3 length equals 15 residues. The CDR3 sequence is CASSLRGGPSEKLFF. CDR3 coding DNA: TGTGCCAGCAGTTTACGCGGGGGGCCAAGCGAAAAACTGTTTTTT.

This sequence joins TRBV15 and TRBJ1-3; D gene uncertain. V shed 1 base and J shed 2 bases, with 9 bases lying between them. The CDR3 covers 15 residues. Germline CDR1 is LNHNV and CDR2 is YYDKDF (reference sequence). CDR3 sequence (DNA): TGTGCCACCAGCAGAGGAGTTTCCCCTGGAAACACCATATATTTT. It translates to CATSRGVSPGNTIYF.

The CDR3 protein is CASSQEDFVGEQYF. The CDR3 region has the DNA TGCGCCAGCAGCCAAGAGGACTTTGTAGGCGAGCAGTACTTC. J is TRBJ2-5 and V is TRBV4-1, with D maybe TRBD2 (5 bases). The DNA end favors TRBJ2-7, so the J call may be wrong. The length of the CDR3 is 14 residues. Germline V CDR1 and CDR2: MGHRA, YSYEKL.

The gene calls are TRBV13 and TRBJ2-3, with 12 bases identical to TRBD2. Germline CDR1 reads PRHDT; CDR2 reads FYEKMQ (reference sequence). Trimming removed 5 bases from V and 0 bases from J; junction bases left unmatched: 6. The CDR3 loop spans 17 amino acids. Written as DNA, the CDR3 is TGTGCCAGCAGCAGGCGACTAGCGGGGGTTAGCACAGATACGCAGTATTTT. Its protein is CASSRRLAGVSTDTQYF.

This rearrangement joins TRBV10-3 to TRBJ2-2, with D possibly being TRBD1 (5 bases). The V gene's germline CDR1 is ENHRY and CDR2 SYGVKD. The CDR3 runs to 14 residues. The V end lost 5 bases, the J end lost 3 bases, and 10 bases lay between the germline ends. The CDR3 region is CAISTTQDTGELFF. CDR3 sequence (DNA): TGTGCCATCAGTACTACACAGGACACCGGGGAGCTGTTTTTT.

V usage is TRBV4-3 and J usage is TRBJ1-3; D might be TRBD1 (5 bases). The V end was cut by 0 bases, the J end by 0 bases, with 9 bases between. Germline V gene sequence: CDR1 LGHNA, CDR2 YSLEER. This CDR3 contains 16 residues. CDR3 nucleotides: TGCGCCAGCAGCCAAGACCCGACAGTCTCTGGAAACACCATATATTTT. It encodes CASSQDPTVSGNTIYF.